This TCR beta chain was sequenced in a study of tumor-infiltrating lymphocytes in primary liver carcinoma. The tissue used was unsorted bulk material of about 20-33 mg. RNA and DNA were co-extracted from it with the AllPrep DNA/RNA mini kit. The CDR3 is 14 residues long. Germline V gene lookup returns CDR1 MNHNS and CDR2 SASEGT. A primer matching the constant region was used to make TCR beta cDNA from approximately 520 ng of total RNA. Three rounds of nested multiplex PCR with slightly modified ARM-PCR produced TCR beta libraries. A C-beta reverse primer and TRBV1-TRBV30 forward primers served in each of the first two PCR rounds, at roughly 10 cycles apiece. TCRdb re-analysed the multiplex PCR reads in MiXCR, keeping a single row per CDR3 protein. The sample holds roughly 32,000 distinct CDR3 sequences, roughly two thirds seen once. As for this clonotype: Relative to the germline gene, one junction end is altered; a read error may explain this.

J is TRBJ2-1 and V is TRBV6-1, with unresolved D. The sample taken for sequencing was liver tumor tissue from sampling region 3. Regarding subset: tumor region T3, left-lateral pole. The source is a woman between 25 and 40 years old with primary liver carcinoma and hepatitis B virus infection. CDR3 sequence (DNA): TGTGCCACCAGTGGGAACTACCCTAGGGATGGGCGGTTCTTC. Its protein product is CATSGNYPRDGRFF.